This entry describes one TCR beta chain. Profiled with immunoSEQ multiplex PCR; TCRdb holds only in-frame clones, not every one. The sample lists some 2.1 million clones, 90% to 95% occurring once. The sample is drawn from a study of shared clonotypes between healthy human individuals. Across the whole study: Participating donors consisted of two women and a few men aged 18 to 49.

V lost 1 base and J 1 base, leaving 10 bases between the germline ends. The CDR3 length is 15 residues. Germline CDR1 is SGHNT and CDR2 is YYREEE (reference sequence). The sequenced sample was naive CD4+ T cells sorted from blood. Subset given: CD45RA+ positively selected. The chain recombines TRBV5-4 with TRBJ2-3; a weak D match, TRBD1 (6 bases). The TCR comes from a man between 18 and 29 years old in good health. The CDR3 DNA reads TGTGCCAGCAGCTTGAACAGGGCGGGCACAGATACGCAGTATTTT. This sequence encodes CASSLNRAGTDTQYF.